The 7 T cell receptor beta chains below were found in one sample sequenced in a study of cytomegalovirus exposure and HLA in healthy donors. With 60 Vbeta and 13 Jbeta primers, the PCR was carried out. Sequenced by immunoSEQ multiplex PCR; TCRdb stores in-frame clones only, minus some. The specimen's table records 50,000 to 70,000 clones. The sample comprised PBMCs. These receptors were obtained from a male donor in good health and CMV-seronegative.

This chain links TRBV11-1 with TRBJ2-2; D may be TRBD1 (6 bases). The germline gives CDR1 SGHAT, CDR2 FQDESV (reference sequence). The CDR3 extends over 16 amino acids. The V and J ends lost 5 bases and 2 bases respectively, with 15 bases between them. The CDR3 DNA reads TGTGCCAGCAGCCATTCCGGGACACATAACACCGGGGAGCTGTTTTTT. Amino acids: CASSHSGTHNTGELFF.

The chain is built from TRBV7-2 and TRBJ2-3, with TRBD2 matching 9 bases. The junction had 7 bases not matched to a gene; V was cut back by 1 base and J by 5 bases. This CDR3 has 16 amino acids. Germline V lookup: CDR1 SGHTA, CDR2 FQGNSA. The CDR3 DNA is TGTGCCAGCAGCTTAGTGCGCGGGGGGGTTGTAGATACGCAGTATTTT. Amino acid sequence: CASSLVRGGVVDTQYF.

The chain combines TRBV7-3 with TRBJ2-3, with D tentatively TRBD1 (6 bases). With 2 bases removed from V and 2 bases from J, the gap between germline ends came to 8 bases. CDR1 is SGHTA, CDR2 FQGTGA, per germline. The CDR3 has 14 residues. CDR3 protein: CASSLQGNTDTQYF. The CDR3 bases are TGTGCCAGCAGCTTACAGGGGAACACAGATACGCAGTATTTT.

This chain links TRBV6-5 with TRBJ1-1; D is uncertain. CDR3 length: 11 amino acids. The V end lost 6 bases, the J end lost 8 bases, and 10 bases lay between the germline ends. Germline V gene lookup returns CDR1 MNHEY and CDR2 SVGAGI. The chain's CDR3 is CASRTDSEAFF. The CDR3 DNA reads TGTGCCAGCAGGACGGACTCCGAAGCTTTCTTT.

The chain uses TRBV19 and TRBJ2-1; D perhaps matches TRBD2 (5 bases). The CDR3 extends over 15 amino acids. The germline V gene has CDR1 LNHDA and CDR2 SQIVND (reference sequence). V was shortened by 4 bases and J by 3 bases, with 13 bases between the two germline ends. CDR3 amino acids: CASSTSRGGYNEQFF. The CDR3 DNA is TGTGCCAGTAGTACCTCTAGAGGAGGCTACAATGAGCAGTTCTTC.

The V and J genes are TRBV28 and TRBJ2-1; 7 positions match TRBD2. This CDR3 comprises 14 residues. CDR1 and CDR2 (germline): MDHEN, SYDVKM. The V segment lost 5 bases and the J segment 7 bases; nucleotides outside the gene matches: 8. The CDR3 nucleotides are TGTGCCAGCAGTAGCCCTAGCGGAGGGAATGAGCAGTTCTTC. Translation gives CASSSPSGGNEQFF.

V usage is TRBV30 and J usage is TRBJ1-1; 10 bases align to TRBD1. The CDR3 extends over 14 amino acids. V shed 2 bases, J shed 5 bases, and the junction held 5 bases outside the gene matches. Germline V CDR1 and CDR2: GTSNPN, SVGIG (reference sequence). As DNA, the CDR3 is TGTGCCTGGAGTCCCGGGACAGGGGAGACTGAAGCTTTCTTT. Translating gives CAWSPGTGETEAFF.